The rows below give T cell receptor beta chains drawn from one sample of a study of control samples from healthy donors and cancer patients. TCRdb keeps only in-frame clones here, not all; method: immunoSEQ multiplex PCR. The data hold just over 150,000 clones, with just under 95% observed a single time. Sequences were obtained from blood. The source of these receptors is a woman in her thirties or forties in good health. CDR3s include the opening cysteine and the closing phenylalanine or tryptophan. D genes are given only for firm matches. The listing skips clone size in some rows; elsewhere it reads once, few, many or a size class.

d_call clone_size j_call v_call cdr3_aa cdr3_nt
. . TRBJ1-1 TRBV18 CASSANPGNTEAFF TGTGCCAGCTCAGCAAATCCGGGAAACACTGAAGCTTTCTTT
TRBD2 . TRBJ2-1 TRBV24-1 CATSEGSGEVEQFF TGTGCCACCAGTGAAGGTAGCGGGGAGGTTGAGCAGTTCTTC
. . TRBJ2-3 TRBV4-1 CASSQGGGTDTQYF TGCGCCAGCAGCCAAGGCGGGGGCACAGATACGCAGTATTTT
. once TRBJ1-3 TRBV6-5 CASRQQGRSTIYF TGTGCCAGCAGACAACAGGGAAGAAGCACCATATATTTT
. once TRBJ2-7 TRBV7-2 CASSSGPGPSISF TGTGCCAGCAGCTCCGGACCGGGTCCCTCGATAAGTTTC
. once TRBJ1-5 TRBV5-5 CASSLFQGMVGQPQHF TGTGCCAGCAGCTTGTTTCAGGGGATGGTTGGTCAGCCCCAGCATTTT
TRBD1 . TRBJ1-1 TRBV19 CASILDRANTEAFF TGTGCCAGTATCCTGGACAGGGCGAACACTGAAGCTTTCTTT
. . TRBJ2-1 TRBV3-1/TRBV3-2 CASSQTTEQFF TGTGCCAGCAGCCAAACTACGGAGCAGTTCTTC
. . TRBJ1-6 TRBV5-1 CASSLVSYNSPLHF TGCGCCAGCAGCTTGGTTTCCTATAATTCACCCCTCCACTTT
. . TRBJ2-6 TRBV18 CASSPERAGANVLTF TGTGCCAGCTCACCAGAGAGGGCTGGGGCCAACGTCCTGACTTTC
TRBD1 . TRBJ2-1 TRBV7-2 CASSRFGTDINNEQFF TGTGCCAGCAGCCGGTTCGGGACAGACATTAACAATGAGCAGTTCTTC
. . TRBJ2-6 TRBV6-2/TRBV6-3 CASSYSIPGANVLTF TGTGCCAGCAGTTACTCGATACCCGGGGCCAACGTCCTGACTTTC
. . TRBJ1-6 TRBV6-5 CASVRGNSYNSPLHF TGTGCCAGCGTCCGAGGTAACTCCTATAATTCACCCCTCCACTTT
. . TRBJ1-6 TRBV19 CASSTWETVNSPLHF TGTGCCAGTAGTACCTGGGAGACAGTTAATTCACCCCTCCACTTT
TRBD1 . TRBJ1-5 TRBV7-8 CASSDLRGEQPQHF TGTGCCAGCAGCGACCTCAGGGGGGAACAGCCCCAGCATTTT
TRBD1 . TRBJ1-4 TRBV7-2 CASSSGTGGRGALFF TGTGCCAGCAGCTCCGGGACAGGGGGTCGGGGGGCTCTGTTTTTT
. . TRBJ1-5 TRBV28 CASSLWDYNQPQHF TGTGCCAGCAGTTTATGGGACTACAATCAGCCCCAGCATTTT
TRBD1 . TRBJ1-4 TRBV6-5 CAGRRDRNNEKLFF TGTGCCGGGAGACGGGACAGAAATAATGAAAAACTGTTTTTT
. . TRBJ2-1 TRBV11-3 CASSLDLGLGSYNEQFF TGTGCCAGCAGCTTAGATCTGGGGTTGGGCTCCTACAATGAGCAGTTCTTC
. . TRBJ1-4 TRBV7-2 CASSLAGVKGEKLFF TGTGCCAGCAGCTTAGCGGGGGTAAAGGGGGAAAAACTGTTTTTT
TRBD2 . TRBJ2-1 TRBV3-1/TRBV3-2 CASSQEFLAGDNEQFF TGTGCCAGCAGCCAAGAATTTCTAGCGGGGGACAATGAGCAGTTCTTC
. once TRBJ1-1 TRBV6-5 CASSSAPTVAFEAFF TGTGCCAGCAGTTCCGCTCCAACAGTCGCCTTTGAAGCTTTCTTT